The clone carrying this TCR beta chain showed up just a few times. The entry originates in a study of control samples from healthy donors and cancer patients. Assay: immunoSEQ multiplex PCR; the TCRdb copy retains only in-frame clones and omits some. The sample has 100,000 to 150,000 clones; approximately 89% are singletons. The V gene's germline CDR1 is SGHDN and CDR2 FVKESK. The CDR3 is 16 residues long. V was pared by 4 bases and J by 4 bases, with 17 bases between. The V and J genes are TRBV14 and TRBJ1-3; unclear D gene. Sequenced input: blood. This sequence originates from a man aged 18 to 29 in good health. The CDR3 bases are TGTGCCAGCAGCCCCCCAGACTCCCGCCGAGGAAACACCATATATTTT. As protein: CASSPPDSRRGNTIYF.